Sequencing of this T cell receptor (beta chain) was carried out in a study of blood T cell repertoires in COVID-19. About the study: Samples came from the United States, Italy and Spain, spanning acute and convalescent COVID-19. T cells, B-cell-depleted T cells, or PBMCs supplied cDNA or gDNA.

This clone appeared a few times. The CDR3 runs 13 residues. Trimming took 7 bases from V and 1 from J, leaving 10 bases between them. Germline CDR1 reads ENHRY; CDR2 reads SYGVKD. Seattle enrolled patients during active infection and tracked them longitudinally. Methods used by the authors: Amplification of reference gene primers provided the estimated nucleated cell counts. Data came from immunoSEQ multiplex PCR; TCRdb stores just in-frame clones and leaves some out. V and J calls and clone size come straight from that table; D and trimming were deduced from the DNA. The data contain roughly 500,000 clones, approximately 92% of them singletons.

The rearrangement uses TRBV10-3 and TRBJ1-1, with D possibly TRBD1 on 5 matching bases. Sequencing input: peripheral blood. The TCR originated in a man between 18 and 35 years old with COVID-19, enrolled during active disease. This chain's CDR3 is CAITWGENTEAFF. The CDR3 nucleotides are TGTGCCATCACCTGGGGGGAGAACACTGAAGCTTTCTTT.